This TCR beta chain was documented in a study of control samples from healthy donors and cancer patients. This CDR3 comprises 14 residues. Germline CDR1 GTSNPN, CDR2 SVGIG (reference sequence). V was cut by 0 bases and J by 4 bases, with 12 bases left in between. Repertoires were generated with immunoSEQ multiplex PCR, while TCRdb's copy carries only in-frame clones and drops some. The sample holds 180,000 or so clones; about nine tenths are singletons and the top ten take over 1.2%. This chain connects TRBV30 to TRBJ1-2; D ambiguous. This receptor was taken from a woman aged 30 to 39 in good health. Sequencing was performed on blood. This CDR3 reads CAWSVLIPLYGYTF. In nucleotides, the CDR3 is TGTGCCTGGAGTGTACTTATACCCCTCTATGGCTACACCTTC.